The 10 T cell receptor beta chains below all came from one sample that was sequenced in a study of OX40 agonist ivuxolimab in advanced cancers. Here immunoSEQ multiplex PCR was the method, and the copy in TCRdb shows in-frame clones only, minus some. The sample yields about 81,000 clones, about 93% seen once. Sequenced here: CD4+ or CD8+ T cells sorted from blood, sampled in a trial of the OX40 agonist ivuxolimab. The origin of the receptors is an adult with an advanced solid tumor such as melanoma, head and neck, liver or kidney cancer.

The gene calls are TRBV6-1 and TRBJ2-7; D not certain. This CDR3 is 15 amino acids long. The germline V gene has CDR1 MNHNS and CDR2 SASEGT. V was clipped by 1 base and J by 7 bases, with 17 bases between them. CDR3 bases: TGTGCCAGCAGTGAAGGACGGACCGTCCCGTGGGAGCAGTACTTC. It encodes CASSEGRTVPWEQYF.

CDR3 nucleotides: TGCGCCAGCAGCTTGGAACAGCCCACAGATACGCAGTATTTT. Its translation: CASSLEQPTDTQYF. This chain joins TRBV5-1 and TRBJ2-3, with D unclear. The CDR3 spans 14 residues. V was cut by 0 bases and J by 2 bases, with 7 bases left in between. CDR1 and CDR2 (germline): SGHRS, YFSETQ.

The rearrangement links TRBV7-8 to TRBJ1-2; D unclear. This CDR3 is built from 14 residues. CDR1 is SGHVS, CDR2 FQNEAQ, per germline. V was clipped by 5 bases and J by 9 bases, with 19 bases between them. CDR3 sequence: CASSLTGSLDSYTF. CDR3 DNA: TGTGCCAGCAGCCTAACCGGGTCCTTGGATAGCTACACCTTC.

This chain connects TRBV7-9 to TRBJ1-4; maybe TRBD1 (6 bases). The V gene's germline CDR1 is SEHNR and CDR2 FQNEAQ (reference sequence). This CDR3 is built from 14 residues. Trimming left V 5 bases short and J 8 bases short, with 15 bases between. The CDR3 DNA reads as TGTGCCAGCAGCCTCACAGGGTTGGGGGAAAAACTGTTTTTT. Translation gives CASSLTGLGEKLFF.

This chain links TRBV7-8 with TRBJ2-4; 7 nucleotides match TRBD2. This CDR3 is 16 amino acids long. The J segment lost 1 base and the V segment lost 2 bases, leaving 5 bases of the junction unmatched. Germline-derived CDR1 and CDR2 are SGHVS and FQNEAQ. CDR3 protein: CASSLSRRGAKNIQYF. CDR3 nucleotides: TGTGCCAGCAGCTTAAGTAGGCGGGGGGCCAAAAACATTCAGTACTTC.

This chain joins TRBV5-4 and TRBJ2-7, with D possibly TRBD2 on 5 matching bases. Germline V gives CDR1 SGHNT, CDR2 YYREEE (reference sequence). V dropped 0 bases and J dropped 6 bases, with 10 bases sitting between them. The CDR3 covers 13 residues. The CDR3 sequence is CASSLGDRGEQYF. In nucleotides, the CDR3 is TGTGCCAGCAGCTTGGGGGATCGGGGCGAGCAGTACTTC. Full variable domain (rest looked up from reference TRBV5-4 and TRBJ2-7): ETGVTQSPTHLIKTRGQQVTLRCSSQSGHNTVSWYQQALGQGPQFIFQYYREEENGRGNFPPRFSGLQFPNYSSELNVNALELDDSALYLCASSLGDRGEQYFGPGTRLTVT.

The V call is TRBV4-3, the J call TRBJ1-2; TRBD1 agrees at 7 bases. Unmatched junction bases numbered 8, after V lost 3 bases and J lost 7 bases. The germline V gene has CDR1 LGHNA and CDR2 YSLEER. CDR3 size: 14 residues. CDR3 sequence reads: CASSQLQGGAGYTF. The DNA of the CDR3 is TGCGCCAGCAGCCAGTTGCAGGGGGGGGCTGGCTACACCTTC.

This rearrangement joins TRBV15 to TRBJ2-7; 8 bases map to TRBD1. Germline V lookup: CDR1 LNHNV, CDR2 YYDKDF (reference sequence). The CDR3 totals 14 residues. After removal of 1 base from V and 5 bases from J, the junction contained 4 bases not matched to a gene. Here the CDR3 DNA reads TGTGCCACCAGCAGAGCGACAGGGGTAGACGAGCAGTACTTC. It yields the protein CATSRATGVDEQYF.

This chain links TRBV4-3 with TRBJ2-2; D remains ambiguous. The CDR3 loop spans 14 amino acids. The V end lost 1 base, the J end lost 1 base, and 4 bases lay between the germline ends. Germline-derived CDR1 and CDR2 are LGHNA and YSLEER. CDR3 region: CASSQALNTGELFF. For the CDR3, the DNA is TGCGCCAGCAGCCAAGCGCTGAACACCGGGGAGCTGTTTTTT.

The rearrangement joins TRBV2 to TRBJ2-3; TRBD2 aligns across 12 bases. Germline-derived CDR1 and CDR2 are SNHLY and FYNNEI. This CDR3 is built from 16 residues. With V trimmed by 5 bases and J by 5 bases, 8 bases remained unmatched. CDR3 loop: CASSLRTSGKRDTQYF. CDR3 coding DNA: TGTGCCAGCAGTTTACGGACTAGCGGGAAAAGAGATACGCAGTATTTT.